A selection of T cell receptor beta chains follows, all from one sample in a study of tumor and adjacent non-tumor tissue in lung cancer. TCRdb independently ran MiXCR on the multiplex PCR reads; one entry per CDR3 protein. The sample includes approximately 120,000 distinct CDR3 sequences, about 66% seen only once; the top ten take over 10%. Sequencing was performed on lung tumor tissue. The receptors were gathered from a man in his thirties or forties with non-small cell lung cancer. Both conserved end residues are part of each CDR3.

V gene: TRBV6-2/TRBV6-3
CDR3 protein: CASNLVHPNEQFF

V gene: TRBV6-6
CDR3 protein: CASSYISVQETQYF

V gene: TRBV12-3/TRBV12-4
CDR3 protein: CASSTLDGYYGYTF

V gene: TRBV10-3
CDR3 protein: CAINEISDRSSYEHYF

V gene: TRBV11-2
CDR3 protein: CASCLELGEEQYF

V gene: TRBV6-5
CDR3 protein: CASGTSGFQGELFF

V gene: TRBV29-1
CDR3 protein: CSVEDGGWWYEQFF

V gene: TRBV6-1
CDR3 protein: CARRVGWRSRYGYTF

V gene: TRBV12-3/TRBV12-4
CDR3 protein: CASSLSSPAQYF

V gene: TRBV12-3/TRBV12-4
CDR3 protein: CASTGGPMDTEAFF

V gene: TRBV30
CDR3 protein: CAWSGYSNQPQHF

V gene: TRBV6-2/TRBV6-3
CDR3 protein: CASSLQSSGANVLTF

V gene: TRBV29-1
CDR3 protein: CTVEGQSYEQYF

V gene: TRBV7-2
CDR3 protein: CASSLSVQGSASPLHF

V gene: TRBV11-2
CDR3 protein: CGSSFVAQRSGANVLTF

V gene: TRBV11-1
CDR3 protein: CASSLVGGIYNEQFF

V gene: TRBV12-3/TRBV12-4
CDR3 protein: CASSFEGGATNERLFF

V gene: TRBV7-3
CDR3 protein: CASSLSSANTEAFF

V gene: TRBV29-1
CDR3 protein: CSVEDGGGWCEQFF

V gene: TRBV11-2
CDR3 protein: CASSLGGGRQNTEAFF

V gene: TRBV12-3/TRBV12-4
CDR3 protein: CASSLGGTEYNEQFF

V gene: TRBV4-1
CDR3 protein: CASSQPTQTDLNIEGFF

V gene: TRBV20-1
CDR3 protein: CSAKETTSGRNEQFF

V gene: TRBV20-1
CDR3 protein: CNARDAWGYNEQFF

V gene: TRBV5-5
CDR3 protein: CASSNGGRETQYF

V gene: TRBV12-3/TRBV12-4
CDR3 protein: CASSQWSTTHTQYF

V gene: TRBV6-2/TRBV6-3
CDR3 protein: CASSYRGASYNEQFF

V gene: TRBV11-2
CDR3 protein: CASSNARSRGGSYNPLLNF

V gene: TRBV12-3/TRBV12-4
CDR3 protein: CASSLVGSSQETQYF

V gene: TRBV12-3/TRBV12-4
CDR3 protein: CAWQGADTVELFF

V gene: TRBV29-1
CDR3 protein: CSVGAQDSGTNVLTF

V gene: TRBV6-1
CDR3 protein: CVTGAWATGELFF

V gene: TRBV20-1
CDR3 protein: CGARDRVNQETQYF